These T cell receptor beta chains were read from a single sample in a study of blood T cell repertoires in COVID-19. The method was immunoSEQ multiplex PCR; TCRdb's version includes in-frame clones alone and lacks a portion of them. The sample holds fewer than 200,000 clones, about 90% seen once. Sequences were obtained from peripheral blood. The source of these receptors is a man aged 65-85 years with active or convalescent COVID-19. The CDR3 runs from the conserved cysteine through the conserved F or W. D genes are given only for firm matches. The size field is filled for only some rows; it gives once, few, many or a size class.

D	J	size	V	DNA	CDR3
.	TRBJ1-3	.	TRBV20-1	TGCAGTGCTAGTAGTGGCAGCTCTGGAAACACCATATATTTT	CSASSGSSGNTIYF
TRBD2	TRBJ2-5	.	TRBV4-3	TGCGCCAGCAGCCAACGCCAGGCGGGAGGCCAAGAGACCCAGTACTTC	CASSQRQAGGQETQYF
.	TRBJ1-5	.	TRBV15	TGTGCCACCAGCAGAGATGGGGGGGGTCGGCCCCAGCATTTT	CATSRDGGGRPQHF
.	TRBJ2-2	once	TRBV19	TGTGCCAGTAGTACCAGGACAGCCAGCCTCAGCGGGGAGCTGTTTTTT	CASSTRTASLSGELFF
.	TRBJ1-3	.	TRBV6-5	TGTGCCAGCAGCTCCGGGACTCAAAGAGGGAACACCATATATTTT	CASSSGTQRGNTIYF
TRBD2	TRBJ2-2	.	TRBV18	TGTGCCAGCTCACCACGGGACGTAGCGGGGGGAACGAACACCGGGGAGCTGTTTTTT	CASSPRDVAGGTNTGELFF
TRBD1	TRBJ1-4	.	TRBV19	TGTGCCAGTAGTCGGACAGGAGGTCCTAATGAAAAACTGTTTTTT	CASSRTGGPNEKLFF
.	TRBJ1-1	.	TRBV9	TGTGCCAGCAGTCAGTGGGCGAACACTGAAGCTTTCTTT	CASSQWANTEAFF
TRBD1	TRBJ1-5	few	TRBV19	TGTGCCAGTAGTACCACACCGGGACAGGGTGGCAATCAGCCCCAGCATTTT	CASSTTPGQGGNQPQHF
TRBD1	TRBJ2-7	.	TRBV28	TGTGCCAGCAGTCCTAAGGGGTCAGGGGGCTACGAGCAGTACTTC	CASSPKGSGGYEQYF